A single sample is the source of the 5 T cell receptor beta chains below, sequenced in a study of T-cell memory formation after mild COVID-19. One entry per CDR3 protein, called by TCRdb with MiXCR from the 5' RACE reads. This table has 110,000 to 150,000 distinct CDR3 sequences, around 14% appearing once. The sample consisted of PBMCs or a T cell subset sorted from them (not recorded which). Source of these receptors: an adult woman who had mild COVID-19 (a few samples of this study predate the infection). Cell type and time point are not known.

Ten or more counts support this clonotype. V and J are TRBV4-2 and TRBJ2-3; the match to TRBD2 covers 8 bases. Germline-derived CDR1 and CDR2 are LGHNA and YNFKEQ. The CDR3 spans 18 residues. V shed 5 bases, J shed 0 bases, and the junction held 13 bases outside the gene matches. CDR3 amino acids: CASSSRAGGTHSTDTQYF. The CDR3 coding sequence is TGTGCCAGCAGCTCCAGGGCGGGAGGAACCCATAGCACAGATACGCAGTATTTT.

This clonotype showed up just a few times. The rearrangement links TRBV20-1 to TRBJ2-7, with D possibly matching TRBD2 (5 bases). The CDR3 spans 18 residues. V was pared by 0 bases and J by 4 bases, with 25 bases between. In germline, CDR1 is DFQATT, CDR2 SNEGSKA (reference sequence). The CDR3 protein is CSARDGFRELVQPYEQYF. The DNA of the CDR3 is TGCAGTGCTAGAGATGGTTTTAGGGAGCTGGTCCAACCTTACGAGCAGTACTTC.

This clonotype has only a few counts. V and J are TRBV12-3 or TRBV12-4 and TRBJ2-7, with no clear D. Trimming shortened V by 3 bases and J by 2 bases, and 8 bases separated the two germline ends. The CDR3 is 13 residues long. The CDR3 sequence is CASSFAEAYEQYF. The CDR3 DNA reads TGTGCCAGCAGTTTCGCCGAAGCCTACGAGCAGTACTTC.

This clonotype has only a few counts. V is TRBV12-3 or TRBV12-4 and J is TRBJ2-5, with 9 positions matching TRBD1. The V segment lost 6 bases and the J segment 5 bases; nucleotides outside the gene matches: 10. There are 15 residues in the CDR3. The DNA of the CDR3 is TGTGCCAGCAGCCCGGAGGACAGGGGACTCGAGACCCAGTACTTC. Translation gives CASSPEDRGLETQYF.

The chain combines TRBV20-1 with TRBJ1-2; 9 bases are a match to TRBD1. Germline CDR1 DFQATT, CDR2 SNEGSKA (reference sequence). CDR3 length equals 18 residues. V was pared by 0 bases and J by 4 bases, with 15 bases of the junction left unmatched. CDR3 region: CSARDPRDREPDSYGYTF. In nucleotides, the CDR3 is TGCAGTGCTAGAGACCCCCGGGACAGGGAGCCCGATAGCTATGGCTACACCTTC.